The 31 T cell receptor beta chains given below trace back to one sample, sequenced in a study of circulating tumor DNA in untreated peripheral T-cell lymphoma. Data came from immunoSEQ multiplex PCR; TCRdb stores just in-frame clones and leaves some out. This table holds about 7,300 clones, about 75% found once. Sequencing input: tumor tissue. The receptors were gathered from a human donor with peripheral T-cell lymphoma.

The chain carries TRBV28 and TRBJ2-1; the match to TRBD2 covers 9 bases. J was trimmed by 1 base and V by 3 bases; bases with no gene match: 13. Germline lookup yields CDR1 MDHEN and CDR2 SYDVKM. This CDR3 comprises 19 residues. CDR3: CASSFPGLATVESYNEQFF. CDR3 DNA: TGTGCCAGCAGTTTCCCGGGACTAGCAACGGTGGAGTCCTACAATGAGCAGTTCTTC. Full variable domain (missing parts from reference TRBV28 and TRBJ2-1): DVKVTQSSRYLVKRTGEKVFLECVQDMDHENMFWYRQDPGLGLRLIYFSYDVKMKEKGDIPEGYSVSREKKERFSLILESASTNQTSMYLCASSFPGLATVESYNEQFFGPGTRLTVL.

The rearrangement joins TRBV11-3 to TRBJ2-3; TRBD1 matches at 7 bases. In germline, CDR1 is SGHNT, CDR2 YENEEA. This CDR3 spans 15 amino acids. V was clipped by 5 bases and J by 1 base; unmatched bases: 6. The CDR3 protein is CASSAWTGGTDTQYF. The DNA for the CDR3 is TGTGCCAGCAGCGCATGGACAGGCGGCACAGATACGCAGTATTTT.

J is TRBJ2-7 and V is TRBV28; 12 bases are shared with TRBD2. Per the germline V gene, CDR1 is MDHEN and CDR2 is SYDVKM. CDR3 length equals 16 residues. Trimming removed 7 bases from V and 2 bases from J; junction bases left unmatched: 9. In DNA form, the CDR3 reads TGTGCCAGCACTAGCGGGAGGGCTTACGGAACCTACGAGCAGTACTTC. Translating it yields CASTSGRAYGTYEQYF.

This rearrangement joins TRBV19 to TRBJ2-2, with D perhaps matching TRBD1 (6 bases). This CDR3 has 14 amino acids. V lost 6 bases to trimming and J lost 3 bases, with 11 bases between them. Per germline, CDR1 LNHDA and CDR2 SQIVND (reference sequence). CDR3 in amino acids: CASRATGYTGELFF. CDR3 bases: TGTGCCAGTAGGGCGACAGGATACACCGGGGAGCTGTTTTTT. Drawing the rest from reference TRBV19 and TRBJ2-2, the complete variable domain is DGGITQSPKYLFRKEGQNVTLSCEQNLNHDAMYWYRQDPGQGLRLIYYSQIVNDFQKGDIAEGYSVSREKKESFPLTVTSAQKNPTAFYLCASRATGYTGELFFGEGSRLTVL.

The gene calls are TRBV28 and TRBJ2-5, with 7 bases lining up with TRBD1. CDR3 size: 15 residues. V lost 3 bases to trimming and J lost 3 bases; unmatched junction nucleotides: 7. Germline CDR1 MDHEN, CDR2 SYDVKM. CDR3 DNA: TGTGCCAGCAGTTTTCTGAAGGGGGCGGAAGAGACCCAGTACTTC. It is translated as CASSFLKGAEETQYF.

CDR3 protein: CASSVVRSGANVLTF. CDR3 DNA sequence: TGTGCCAGCAGTGTCGTCCGGTCTGGGGCCAACGTCCTGACTTTC. This sequence joins TRBV28 and TRBJ2-6; D unresolved. Between the trimmed V and J ends, which lost 5 bases and 1 base, there was a span of 9 bases. From germline, CDR1 is MDHEN and CDR2 SYDVKM. The CDR3 is 15 residues long. The whole variable domain, remainder taken from reference TRBV28 and TRBJ2-6, is DVKVTQSSRYLVKRTGEKVFLECVQDMDHENMFWYRQDPGLGLRLIYFSYDVKMKEKGDIPEGYSVSREKKERFSLILESASTNQTSMYLCASSVVRSGANVLTFGAGSRLTVL.

This chain links TRBV18 with TRBJ2-7, with D tentatively TRBD2 (6 bases). Between the trimmed V and J ends, which lost 2 bases and 0 bases, there was a span of 11 bases. The V gene's germline CDR1 is KGHSH and CDR2 LQKENI. The CDR3 extends over 15 amino acids. The CDR3 region is CASSPFGTPSYEQYF. CDR3 coding DNA: TGTGCCAGCTCACCATTTGGGACTCCCTCCTACGAGCAGTACTTC.

The gene calls are TRBV19 and TRBJ2-3; unclear D gene. V was shortened by 3 bases and J by 2 bases, with 6 bases between the two germline ends. Germline V gives CDR1 LNHDA, CDR2 SQIVND (reference sequence). The CDR3 is 13 residues long. The CDR3 nucleotides are TGTGCCAGTAGTATTGCCCACACAGATACGCAGTATTTT. Amino acid sequence: CASSIAHTDTQYF.

The genes are TRBV18 and TRBJ2-7; TRBD2 matches 7 bases. J gave up 0 bases and V 5 bases, and 7 bases lay outside the gene matches. CDR3 length equals 15 residues. The germline V gene encodes CDR1 KGHSH and CDR2 LQKENI. CDR3 sequence (DNA): TGTGCCAGCTCAAGCTCAGCGGGAAGCTCCTACGAGCAGTACTTC. Protein product: CASSSSAGSSYEQYF.

V and J are TRBV11-3 and TRBJ1-4; D is perhaps TRBD1 (6 bases). V gave up 2 bases and J gave up 4 bases, with 8 bases separating them. The CDR3 length is 14 residues. Germline CDR1 SGHNT, CDR2 YENEEA. Written as DNA, the CDR3 is TGTGCCAGCAGCTTATCAGGGGTTAATGAAAAACTGTTTTTT. Amino acids: CASSLSGVNEKLFF.

The chain carries TRBV29-1 and TRBJ1-1, with TRBD1 matching over 7 bases. V gave up 6 bases and J gave up 1 base; unmatched junction bases: 11. CDR1 and CDR2 from the germline V gene are SQVTM and ANQGSEA. The CDR3 contains 15 residues. The CDR3 nucleotides are TGCAGCGTGGGGGCAAGGGGGCCCTGGAACACTGAAGCTTTCTTT. Translating gives CSVGARGPWNTEAFF.

The CDR3 nucleotides read TGTGCCAGCAGCCAGGCAGGGAATCAAGGCTACACCTTC. Translating gives CASSQAGNQGYTF. The chain recombines TRBV28 with TRBJ1-2, with D tentatively TRBD1 (5 bases). V was pared by 6 bases and J by 8 bases, with 16 bases between. The CDR3 has 13 amino acids. The germline V gene has CDR1 MDHEN and CDR2 SYDVKM.

The gene calls are TRBV29-1 and TRBJ2-3; 9 bases match TRBD2. CDR1 and CDR2 (germline): SQVTM, ANQGSEA. The junction had 6 bases not matched to a gene; V was cut back by 3 bases and J by 2 bases. This CDR3 spans 15 amino acids. The CDR3: CSVDSLAGFTDTQYF. The CDR3 region has the DNA TGCAGCGTTGACTCACTAGCGGGTTTCACAGATACGCAGTATTTT.

The chain has TRBV19 and TRBJ2-7; 8 bases map to TRBD1. Trimming cost V 7 bases and J 2 bases; bases outside gene matches: 1. The germline V gene encodes CDR1 LNHDA and CDR2 SQIVND (reference sequence). The CDR3 totals 12 residues. The CDR3 bases are TGTGCCAGTACACAGGGGGCCTACGAGCAGTACTTC. Translation gives CASTQGAYEQYF.

This chain connects TRBV23-1 to TRBJ2-1; D remains ambiguous. TRBV23-1 is identified as an open reading frame with a role that is uncertain. V lost 6 bases, J lost 3 bases, and 9 bases lay in between. The CDR3 loop spans 13 amino acids. Written as DNA, the CDR3 is TGCGCCAGCAGCTTGTCAGACTACAATGAGCAGTTCTTC. Residues: CASSLSDYNEQFF.

The rearrangement uses TRBV6-8 and TRBJ1-5, with D unclear. There are 13 residues in the CDR3. Per the germline V gene, CDR1 is MNHGY and CDR2 is SAAAGT. Trimming cost V 9 bases and J 0 bases, with 9 bases left between them. CDR3 residues: CASKTVSNQPQHF. The DNA for the CDR3 is TGTGCCAGTAAGACCGTTAGCAATCAGCCCCAGCATTTT.

V and J are TRBV5-1 and TRBJ2-5, with D perhaps matching TRBD2 (6 bases). Germline loops: CDR1 SGHRS, CDR2 YFSETQ. This CDR3 comprises 14 residues. Trimming took 4 bases from V and 3 from J, leaving 13 bases between them. The CDR3 DNA reads as TGCGCCAGCAGCCCGTGGTCGGGGGAAGAGACCCAGTACTTC. Its translation is CASSPWSGEETQYF.

In DNA, the CDR3 is TGTGCCAGCAGTCCTACCCGGACATACAACACTGAAGCTTTCTTT. Protein product: CASSPTRTYNTEAFF. The chain has TRBV28 and TRBJ1-1; possible D gene TRBD1, 5 bases. Germline V CDR1 and CDR2: MDHEN, SYDVKM. CDR3 length: 15 residues. Deletions cut 5 bases from V and 2 bases from J, with 15 bases between.

The rearrangement joins TRBV7-6 to TRBJ1-5; no clear D gene. The germline V gene encodes CDR1 SGHVS and CDR2 FNYEAQ. The CDR3 is 15 residues long. V was clipped by 5 bases and J by 9 bases, with 20 bases between them. CDR3 nucleotide sequence: TGTGCCAGCAGCCCGGCAAACGGAGGGTTGAGGCCCCAGCATTTT. Translation gives CASSPANGGLRPQHF. The full variable domain, with the rest looked up from reference TRBV7-6 and TRBJ1-5, is GAGVSQSPRYKVTKRGQDVALRCDPISGHVSLYWYRQALGQGPEFLTYFNYEAQQDKSGLPNDRFSAERPEGSISTLTIQRTEQRDSAMYRCASSPANGGLRPQHFGDGTRLSIL.

The CDR3 nucleotides are TGCGCCAGCAGCTTGGTAGGAGGGAGAAGGGGCAATGAGCAGTTCTTC. This codes for CASSLVGGRRGNEQFF. The chain has TRBV5-1 and TRBJ2-1; D possibly corresponds to TRBD2 (6 bases). V gave up 0 bases and J gave up 6 bases, with 16 bases separating them. The CDR3 has 16 residues. The V gene's germline CDR1 is SGHRS and CDR2 YFSETQ.

The J gene is TRBJ2-1, the V gene TRBV11-1; 9 positions match TRBD2. Per germline, CDR1 SGHAT and CDR2 FQDESV (reference sequence). V gave up 0 bases and J gave up 7 bases; unmatched junction bases: 7. This CDR3 has 16 amino acids. The CDR3 protein is CASSLAGSGSLNEQFF. The CDR3 bases are TGTGCCAGCAGCTTAGCAGGTAGCGGGAGTCTTAATGAGCAGTTCTTC.

The chain links TRBV10-2 to TRBJ2-3; D is ambiguous. CDR3 length: 12 amino acids. Germline values: CDR1 WSHSY, CDR2 SAAADI. Trimming removed 3 bases from V and 3 bases from J, with 4 bases in between. CDR3 loop: CASSDTTDTQYF. In DNA, the CDR3 is TGCGCCAGCAGTGACACGACAGATACGCAGTATTTT.

The rearrangement uses TRBV18 and TRBJ2-7; a weak D match, TRBD1 (6 bases). CDR3 length equals 18 residues. Per the germline V gene, CDR1 is KGHSH and CDR2 is LQKENI. The V and J ends lost 1 base and 1 base respectively, with 20 bases between them. DNA for the CDR3: TGTGCCAGCTCACCACTAATAAAGTCCGGGACATTGTCCTACGAGCAGTACTTC. It is translated as CASSPLIKSGTLSYEQYF.

A few counts support this clone. The chain joins TRBV28 to TRBJ2-1, with a tentative D call TRBD2 (5 bases). Trimming took off 5 bases at V and 7 bases at J, with 18 bases between the two ends. CDR3 length: 15 residues. Per germline, CDR1 MDHEN and CDR2 SYDVKM. CDR3 in amino acids: CASSPTGIRPNEQFF. In DNA, the CDR3 is TGTGCCAGCAGTCCTACCGGGATCCGCCCTAATGAGCAGTTCTTC. The variable domain in full, completed from reference TRBV28 and TRBJ2-1, reads DVKVTQSSRYLVKRTGEKVFLECVQDMDHENMFWYRQDPGLGLRLIYFSYDVKMKEKGDIPEGYSVSREKKERFSLILESASTNQTSMYLCASSPTGIRPNEQFFGPGTRLTVL.

This clone was detected a few times. This chain connects TRBV10-2 to TRBJ2-7; 10 bases agree with TRBD2. Germline trimming cut 7 bases from V and 6 bases from J; bases unmatched to any gene: 6. Germline assignment: CDR1 WSHSY and CDR2 SAAADI. The CDR3 loop spans 13 amino acids. The CDR3 DNA sequence: TGCGCCAGCACCCAACTAGCGGGAAGCGAGCAGTACTTC. Its translation is CASTQLAGSEQYF.

This chain joins TRBV30 and TRBJ2-5; the match to TRBD2 covers 9 bases. J lost 4 bases, V lost 3 bases, and 12 bases had no gene match. The CDR3 covers 16 residues. Looked up from germline, CDR1 is GTSNPN and CDR2 is SVGIG (reference sequence). As DNA, the CDR3 is TGTGCCTGGAGATGGAACTTAGCGGGAGAGCTAGAGACCCAGTACTTC. It specifies CAWRWNLAGELETQYF.

This clone was seen only a few times. J is TRBJ1-4 and V is TRBV30; 7 bases are shared with TRBD1. This CDR3 comprises 14 residues. Germline loops: CDR1 GTSNPN, CDR2 SVGIG (reference sequence). Losses at the gene ends were 1 base for V and 7 bases for J; bases not matched to a gene: 6. The CDR3 DNA reads as TGTGCCTGGAGTGAGGGAGGGGGCGGTGAAAAACTGTTTTTT. It yields the protein CAWSEGGGGEKLFF.

The chain joins TRBV7-5 to TRBJ1-3. TRBV7-5 is tagged as a pseudogene. The CDR3 spans 15 residues. CDR3 loop: CASSLAGASGNTIYF. The CDR3 nucleotides are TGTGCCAGCAGCTTGGCCGGAGCCTCTGGAAACACCATATATTTT.

The J gene is TRBJ1-1, the V gene TRBV10-2; D is uncertain. The V and J ends lost 0 bases and 5 bases respectively, with 19 bases between them. The CDR3 consists of 17 residues. Germline assignment: CDR1 WSHSY and CDR2 SAAADI. Here the CDR3 DNA reads TGCGCCAGCAGTGAGTCGATACTCTCAACTGGCGGGACTGAAGCTTTCTTT. This codes for CASSESILSTGGTEAFF.

This clone was recorded a few times. The rearrangement joins TRBV19 to TRBJ1-4, with a tentative D call TRBD1 (6 bases). The CDR3 extends over 15 amino acids. Trimming took off 3 bases at V and 8 bases at J, with 16 bases between the two ends. CDR1 is LNHDA and CDR2 is SQIVND in the germline V gene (reference sequence). CDR3 DNA: TGTGCCAGTAGTATCCGACAGGAAAATGGGGAAAAACTGTTTTTT. Its translation: CASSIRQENGEKLFF.

This clone is categorized as medium-sized. This rearrangement joins TRBV30 to TRBJ2-7; the D is unclear. The CDR3 consists of 11 residues. V dropped 2 bases and J dropped 1 base, with 3 bases sitting between them. Germline assignment: CDR1 GTSNPN and CDR2 SVGIG (reference sequence). CDR3: CAWSISYEQYF. In nucleotides, the CDR3 is TGTGCCTGGAGTATATCCTACGAGCAGTACTTC.